This T cell receptor beta chain emerged from a study of shared clonotypes between healthy human individuals. Broader study findings: Memory subsets generally showed smaller estimated richness than naive subsets did.

On this clone itself: Its antigen is unknown.

Researchers ran the assay at a deep level. Measured with immunoSEQ multiplex PCR; TCRdb has only the in-frame clones, and not every one. The sample lists 800,000 to 1,200,000 clones; 75% to 85% were seen once. Trimming took off 3 bases at V and 5 bases at J, with 13 bases between the two ends. The CDR3 length is 14 residues. The V gene's germline CDR1 is MNHNS and CDR2 SASEGT. The sequenced material came from memory CD4+ T cells from PBMCs. Noted subset: CD45RA-negative fraction. The clonotype comes from a young man in good health. Some clones in this sample may be carry-over from other donors' samples. V usage is TRBV6-1 and J usage is TRBJ1-2; D unresolved. The CDR3 DNA sequence: TGTGCCAGCAGTGATAGCTGGCTTTCTTATGGCTACACCTTC. This translates into CASSDSWLSYGYTF.